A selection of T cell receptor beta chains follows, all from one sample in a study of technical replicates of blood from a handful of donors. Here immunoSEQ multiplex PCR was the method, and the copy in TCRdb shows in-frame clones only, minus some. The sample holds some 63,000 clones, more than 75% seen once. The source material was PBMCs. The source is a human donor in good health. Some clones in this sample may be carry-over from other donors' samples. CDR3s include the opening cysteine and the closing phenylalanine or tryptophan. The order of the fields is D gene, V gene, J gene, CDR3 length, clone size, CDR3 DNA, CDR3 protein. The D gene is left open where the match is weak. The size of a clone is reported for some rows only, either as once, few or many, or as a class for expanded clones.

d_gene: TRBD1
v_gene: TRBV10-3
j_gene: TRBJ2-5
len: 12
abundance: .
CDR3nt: TGTGCCACGGGACAGGGACAAGAGACCCAGTACTTC
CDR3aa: CATGQGQETQYF

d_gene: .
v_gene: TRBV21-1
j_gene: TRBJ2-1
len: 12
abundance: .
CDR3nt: TGTGCCAGCAGCACCATAGGGAGTGAGCAGTTCTTC
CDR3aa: CASSTIGSEQFF

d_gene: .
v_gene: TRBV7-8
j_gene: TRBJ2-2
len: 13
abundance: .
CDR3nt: TGTGCCAGCAGCTTTCTCAGCACCGGGGAGCTGTTTTTT
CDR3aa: CASSFLSTGELFF

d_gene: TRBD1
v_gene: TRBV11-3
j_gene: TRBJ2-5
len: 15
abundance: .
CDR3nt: TGTGCCAGCAGCGTCTCCCCGGGACAGGGGGTGACCCAGTACTTC
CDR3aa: CASSVSPGQGVTQYF

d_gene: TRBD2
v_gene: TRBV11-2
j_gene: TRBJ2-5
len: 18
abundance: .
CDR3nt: TGTGCCAGCAGCTTAGGGTCTGTAGCGGGGGGACACCAAGAGACCCAGTACTTC
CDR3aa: CASSLGSVAGGHQETQYF

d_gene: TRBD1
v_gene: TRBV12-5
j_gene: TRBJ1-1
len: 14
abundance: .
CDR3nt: TGTGCTAGCTGGTGGGACAGGGGAGGCACTGAAGCTTTCTTT
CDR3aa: CASWWDRGGTEAFF

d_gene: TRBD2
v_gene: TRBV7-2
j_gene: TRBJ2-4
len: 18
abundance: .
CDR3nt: TGTGCCAGCAGCGTTAGAGGGCAGGGAGGGCGCGGGGGGAACATTCAGTACTTC
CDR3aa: CASSVRGQGGRGGNIQYF

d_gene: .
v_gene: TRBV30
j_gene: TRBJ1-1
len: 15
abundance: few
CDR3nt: TGTGCCTGGAGTGTCATTCGGGGGGCGAACACTGAAGCTTTCTTT
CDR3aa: CAWSVIRGANTEAFF

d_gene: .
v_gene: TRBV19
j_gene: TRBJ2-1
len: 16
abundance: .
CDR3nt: TGTGCCAGTAGTATAGGGCCAGGGGGGCCGGGTAATGAGCAGTTCTTC
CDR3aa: CASSIGPGGPGNEQFF

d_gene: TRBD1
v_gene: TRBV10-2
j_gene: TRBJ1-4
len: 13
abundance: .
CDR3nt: TGCGCCGGGTCGGACAGGGTGGATGAAAAACTGTTTTTT
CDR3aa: CAGSDRVDEKLFF

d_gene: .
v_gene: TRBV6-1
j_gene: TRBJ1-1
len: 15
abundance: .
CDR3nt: TGTGCCAGCAGTGAACTTCGGGGAGTTGGCACTGAAGCTTTCTTT
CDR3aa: CASSELRGVGTEAFF

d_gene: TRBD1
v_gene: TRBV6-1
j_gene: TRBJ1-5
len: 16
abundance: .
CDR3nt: TGTGCCAGCAGTGAATCTTACAGGGGATTCTATCAGCCCCAGCATTTT
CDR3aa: CASSESYRGFYQPQHF

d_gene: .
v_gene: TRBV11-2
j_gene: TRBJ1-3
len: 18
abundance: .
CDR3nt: TGTGCCAGCAGCTCCAGGGCGTCGGCAGCCTCCTCTGGAAACACCATATATTTT
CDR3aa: CASSSRASAASSGNTIYF

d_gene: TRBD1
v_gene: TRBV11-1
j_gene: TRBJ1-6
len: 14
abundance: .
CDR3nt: TGTGCCAGCAGGGATCCCGACAGGGGTTCACCCCTCCACTTT
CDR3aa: CASRDPDRGSPLHF

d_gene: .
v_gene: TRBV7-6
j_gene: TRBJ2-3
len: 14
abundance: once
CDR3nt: TGTGCCAGCATCCCAGGACTAATCACAGATACGCAGTATTTT
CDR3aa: CASIPGLITDTQYF

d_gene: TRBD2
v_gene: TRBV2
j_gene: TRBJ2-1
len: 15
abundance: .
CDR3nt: TGTGCCAGCACGCCGGGGGGGTCCCGGGCGTATGAGCAGTTCTTC
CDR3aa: CASTPGGSRAYEQFF

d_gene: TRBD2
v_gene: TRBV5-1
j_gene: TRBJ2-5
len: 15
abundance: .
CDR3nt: TGCGCCAGCAGCCCCGTAGCGGGGAGCCAAGAGACCCAGTACTTC
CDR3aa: CASSPVAGSQETQYF

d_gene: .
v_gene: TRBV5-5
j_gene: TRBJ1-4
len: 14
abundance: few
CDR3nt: TGTGCCAGCAGCAGTAACAGGCGTAGTGAAAAACTGTTTTTT
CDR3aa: CASSSNRRSEKLFF

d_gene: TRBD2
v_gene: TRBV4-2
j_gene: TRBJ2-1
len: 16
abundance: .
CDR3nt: TGTGCCAGCAGCCAAATAGCGGGAAGCTCCTACAATGAGCAGTTCTTC
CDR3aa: CASSQIAGSSYNEQFF

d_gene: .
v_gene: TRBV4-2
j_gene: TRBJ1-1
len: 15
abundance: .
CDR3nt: TGTGCCAGCAGCCCAGGCGGGGGTGAGCGGACTGAAGCTTTCTTT
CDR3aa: CASSPGGGERTEAFF

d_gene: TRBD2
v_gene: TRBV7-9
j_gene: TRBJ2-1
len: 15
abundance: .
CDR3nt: TGTGCCAGCAGCCCTCCGGGGCGGGAGGGAAATGAGCAGTTCTTC
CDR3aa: CASSPPGREGNEQFF

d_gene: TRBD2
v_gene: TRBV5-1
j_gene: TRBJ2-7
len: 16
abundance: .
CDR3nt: TGCGCCAGCAGCTTGGGCGCAGCGGGGGGGCCTATCGAGCAGTACTTC
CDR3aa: CASSLGAAGGPIEQYF

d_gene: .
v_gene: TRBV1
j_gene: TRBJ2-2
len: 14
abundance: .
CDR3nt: TGCACCAGCAGCCAGACAGGGTTTACCGGGGAGCTGTTTTTT
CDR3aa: CTSSQTGFTGELFF

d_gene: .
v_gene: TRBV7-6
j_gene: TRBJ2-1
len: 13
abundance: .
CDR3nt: TGTGCCAGCAGCACAGTACAGGGTCTTGAGCAGTTCTTC
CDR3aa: CASSTVQGLEQFF

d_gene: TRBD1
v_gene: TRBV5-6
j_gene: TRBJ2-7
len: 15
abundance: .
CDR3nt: TGTGCCAGCAGCGGGACCGGGACAGGGTTGGAAGAGCAGTACTTC
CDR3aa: CASSGTGTGLEEQYF

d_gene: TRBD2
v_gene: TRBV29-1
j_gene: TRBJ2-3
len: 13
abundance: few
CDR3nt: TGCAGCCCCTTAGCGGGAGGGCGGGATACGCAGTATTTT
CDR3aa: CSPLAGGRDTQYF

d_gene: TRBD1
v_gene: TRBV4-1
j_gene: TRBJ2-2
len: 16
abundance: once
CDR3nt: TGCGCCAGCAGCGGACAAAAGGGGGCCTTCCTCGGGGAGCTGTTTTTT
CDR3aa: CASSGQKGAFLGELFF

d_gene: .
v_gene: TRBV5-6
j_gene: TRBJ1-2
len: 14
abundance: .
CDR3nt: TGTGCCAGCAGCTGGGCTGACAGTGGCTATGGCTACACCTTC
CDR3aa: CASSWADSGYGYTF